This T cell receptor beta chain originates from a study of blood T cell repertoires in COVID-19. About the research overall: Whether acute or convalescent, the COVID-19 samples came from the United States, Italy and Spain. PBMCs, B-cell-depleted T cells, or T cells were the source of the cDNA or gDNA that made up the material.

This CDR3 has 16 residues. From germline, CDR1 is KGHSH and CDR2 LQKENI. Trimming at V came to 4 bases and at J to 1 base, leaving 8 bases not matched to a gene. Generated by immunoSEQ multiplex PCR, the TCRdb table keeps only in-frame clones and is missing some. The sample contains nearly 400,000 clones, roughly 86% of which appear only once. The source is a woman in her twenties or thirties who had recovered from COVID-19. This sequence joins TRBV18 and TRBJ2-3; TRBD1 agrees at 7 bases. What was sequenced was PBMCs or T cells enriched from blood (not recorded which). CDR3 loop: CASSHQTGMGTDTQYF. CDR3 nucleotide sequence: TGTGCCAGCTCACACCAGACAGGGATGGGCACAGATACGCAGTATTTT.